The 32 T cell receptor beta chains reported below all come from one sample, sequenced in a study of T cell responses to AZD1222 COVID-19 vaccine. Assay: immunoSEQ multiplex PCR; the TCRdb copy retains only in-frame clones and omits some. Of around 130,000 clones detected, 75% to 90% appear once; the ten largest clones hold 4.7%. The sequences come from peripheral blood, collected on day 0 of AZD1222 vaccination. All receptors derive from an adult in good health.

This chain uses TRBV19 with TRBJ2-7; TRBD2 matches 8 bases. Trimming cost V 5 bases and J 4 bases; bases outside gene matches: 10. The CDR3 totals 15 residues. CDR1 is LNHDA and CDR2 is SQIVND in the germline V gene (reference sequence). The CDR3 spells CASSSTSGRSYEQYF. The CDR3, as DNA: TGTGCCAGTAGTTCAACCAGCGGGAGAAGTTACGAGCAGTACTTC.

This chain connects TRBV6-5 to TRBJ2-7; 7 bases align to TRBD1. V gave up 6 bases and J gave up 2 bases; unmatched junction bases: 7. This CDR3 region has 14 residues. Germline-derived CDR1 and CDR2 are MNHEY and SVGAGI. As DNA, the CDR3 is TGTGCCAGCAGCTACCGGGGACAGACCTACGAGCAGTACTTC. It specifies CASSYRGQTYEQYF.

In its sample, this clone was seen once. This chain uses TRBV9 with TRBJ2-1, with TRBD1 matching over 9 bases. Trimming at V came to 0 bases and at J to 6 bases, leaving 4 bases not matched to a gene. Germline loops: CDR1 SGDLS, CDR2 YYNGEE. The CDR3 consists of 15 residues. The CDR3 nucleotides are TGTGCCAGCAGCGTAGCTCAGGGACAGGGCAATGAGCAGTTCTTC. It translates to CASSVAQGQGNEQFF.

This chain joins TRBV9 and TRBJ1-1, with D tentatively TRBD1 (5 bases). Between the trimmed V and J ends, which lost 0 bases and 6 bases, there was a span of 9 bases. Germline V gene data show CDR1 as SGDLS and CDR2 as YYNGEE. CDR3 length: 13 amino acids. CDR3 sequence: CASSVGTGPEAFF. CDR3 nucleotides: TGTGCCAGCAGCGTAGGCACAGGTCCTGAAGCTTTCTTT.

The chain links TRBV11-2 to TRBJ2-7; D is undetermined. CDR3 length: 14 residues. From germline, CDR1 is SGHAT and CDR2 FQNNGV. Trimming took 2 bases from V and 1 from J, leaving 9 bases between them. The CDR3 nucleotides read TGTGCCAGCAGCTTAACCCTAGGTTCCTACGAGCAGTACTTC. Its translation is CASSLTLGSYEQYF.

This chain connects TRBV11-3 to TRBJ2-2, with D perhaps matching TRBD2 (7 bases). V shed 5 bases and J shed 7 bases, with 17 bases lying between them. The CDR3 is 15 residues long. Germline CDR1 reads SGHNT; CDR2 reads YENEEA. The CDR3 nucleotides are TGTGCCAGCAGCCCCGGGGGGCTGCTCGGCGGGGAGCTGTTTTTT. Its translation: CASSPGGLLGGELFF.

The chain uses TRBV10-1 and TRBJ1-5, with D tentatively TRBD1 (5 bases). Germline loops: CDR1 WNHNN, CDR2 SYGVQD (reference sequence). The ends were cut back, 7 bases at V and 6 bases at J, with 16 bases in the middle. CDR3 length: 14 amino acids. The DNA for the CDR3 is TGCGCCAGCACCGGGGGATCACTTAGTCAGCCCCAGCATTTT. This codes for CASTGGSLSQPQHF.

The J gene is TRBJ1-4, the V gene TRBV4-1; tentative D call: TRBD1 (5 bases). Germline loops: CDR1 MGHRA, CDR2 YSYEKL. The V end lost 1 base, the J end lost 3 bases, and 15 bases lay between the germline ends. This CDR3 region has 17 residues. The CDR3 region has the DNA TGCGCCAGCAGCCAAGTTAGGAGGGGCCCCGCTAATGAAAAACTGTTTTTT. This encodes CASSQVRRGPANEKLFF.

V usage is TRBV27 and J usage is TRBJ1-2; the D is unclear. Germline loops: CDR1 MNHEY, CDR2 SMNVEV (reference sequence). The CDR3 runs to 14 residues. The ends were cut back, 3 bases at V and 4 bases at J, with 12 bases in the middle. Here the CDR3 DNA reads TGTGCCAGCAGTTTCTTCGGACCATCCTATGGCTACACCTTC. Translated, it gives CASSFFGPSYGYTF.

The chain combines TRBV4-1 with TRBJ2-1, with D perhaps matching TRBD2 (5 bases). CDR3 length: 13 amino acids. Per the germline V gene, CDR1 is MGHRA and CDR2 is YSYEKL. V was pared by 7 bases and J by 3 bases, with 10 bases between. CDR3 sequence (DNA): TGCGCCAGCATGGGGAGTGGCTACAATGAGCAGTTCTTC. Amino acids: CASMGSGYNEQFF.

There are a few counts of this clone. The J gene is TRBJ1-2, the V gene TRBV19; 10 bases are a match to TRBD1. CDR1 is LNHDA, CDR2 SQIVND, per germline (reference sequence). The CDR3 is 12 amino acids. Losses at the gene ends were 5 bases for V and 7 bases for J; bases not matched to a gene: 1. The CDR3 DNA reads TGTGCCAGTAGTCGGACAGGGGGTGGCTACACCTTC. Its protein is CASSRTGGGYTF.

As for this clone: One junction end disagrees with the germline gene, perhaps due to a read error. V usage is TRBV12-3 or TRBV12-4 and J usage is TRBJ2-7, with D unresolved. This CDR3 spans 13 amino acids. This CDR3 is CASGRTSSSEQYF. Written as DNA, the CDR3 is TGTGCCAGCGGACGGACGTCTTCCTCCGAGCAGTACTTC.

The chain uses TRBV19 and TRBJ1-3; no definite D call. Germline V gene lookup returns CDR1 LNHDA and CDR2 SQIVND (reference sequence). The V gene lost 2 bases and the J gene lost 3 bases, with 14 bases spanning the gap. This CDR3 region has 16 residues. CDR3 sequence (DNA): TGTGCCAGTAGTATATCCCAGAGGACGGGTGGAAACACCATATATTTT. It codes for CASSISQRTGGNTIYF.

This clone was picked up a small number of times. This CDR3 is also generated by other DNA sequences in the sample. The CDR3 DNA sequence: TGTGCCACCAGCAGAGTGAGGACTAGCGGGTACGAGCAGTACTTC. This sequence encodes CATSRVRTSGYEQYF. This chain joins TRBV15 and TRBJ2-7; 11 bases align to TRBD2. Germline V gene lookup returns CDR1 LNHNV and CDR2 YYDKDF (reference sequence). Trimming took 1 base from V and 4 from J; bases not matched to a gene: 3. The CDR3 runs to 15 residues.

This clone was seen once. The chain joins TRBV5-1 to TRBJ2-3; D may be TRBD2 (5 bases). The germline gives CDR1 SGHRS, CDR2 YFSETQ. This CDR3 is built from 14 residues. V lost 5 bases, J lost 4 bases, and 14 bases lay in between. Here the CDR3 reads CASSPEGTADTQYF. The CDR3 nucleotides are TGCGCCAGCAGTCCCGAGGGAACGGCAGATACGCAGTATTTT.

V is TRBV18 and J is TRBJ1-5; 8 bases fit TRBD1. This CDR3 has 16 residues. Trimming cost V 2 bases and J 2 bases; bases outside gene matches: 5. Germline CDR1 and CDR2: KGHSH and LQKENI. The CDR3 region is CASSPGLQGGNQPQHF. CDR3 DNA sequence: TGTGCCAGCTCACCAGGGTTACAGGGGGGCAATCAGCCCCAGCATTTT. The entire variable domain, with the rest obtained from reference TRBV18 and TRBJ1-5, is as follows: NAGVMQNPRHLVRRRGQEARLRCSPMKGHSHVYWYRQLPEEGLKFMVYLQKENIIDESGMPKERFSAEFPKEGPSILRIQQVVRGDSAAYFCASSPGLQGGNQPQHFGDGTRLSIL.

This chain joins TRBV2 and TRBJ2-1, with D perhaps TRBD2 (6 bases). With 1 base removed from V and 7 bases from J, the gap between germline ends came to 17 bases. The germline V gene encodes CDR1 SNHLY and CDR2 FYNNEI. The CDR3 is made up of 16 amino acids. The CDR3 sequence: CASSEEAGRIQNEQFF. The CDR3 nucleotides read TGTGCCAGCAGTGAAGAGGCGGGGAGAATACAGAATGAGCAGTTCTTC.

The chain has TRBV5-1 and TRBJ1-1; D call uncertain. This CDR3 has 14 amino acids. From germline, CDR1 is SGHRS and CDR2 YFSETQ. V was pared by 1 base and J by 1 base, with 8 bases between. CDR3 sequence (DNA): TGCGCCAGCAGCTTGCGGCCGGGGAACACTGAAGCTTTCTTT. Its translation: CASSLRPGNTEAFF.

The genes are TRBV19 and TRBJ1-1, with D possibly TRBD1 on 6 matching bases. The CDR3 sequence is 13 residues long. V lost 5 bases to trimming and J lost 2 bases, with 9 bases between them. Germline values: CDR1 LNHDA, CDR2 SQIVND (reference sequence). CDR3 sequence (DNA): TGTGCCAGTAGTTTCAGGGGTAACACTGAAGCTTTCTTT. This gives the protein CASSFRGNTEAFF.

Worth noting for this clone: This specimen includes other DNA sequences encoding the same CDR3. The chain uses TRBV12-3 or TRBV12-4 and TRBJ1-1, with TRBD1 matching over 8 bases. The length of the CDR3 is 13 residues. J gave up 5 bases and V 6 bases, and 5 bases lay outside the gene matches. CDR3 sequence: CASRDRGGTEAFF. The CDR3 DNA reads TGTGCCAGCAGAGACAGGGGTGGAACTGAAGCTTTCTTT.

The chain uses TRBV18 and TRBJ1-6, with 11 bases matching TRBD1. The CDR3 is 19 residues long. V shed 0 bases, J shed 0 bases, and the junction held 4 bases outside the gene matches. CDR1 and CDR2 from the germline V gene are KGHSH and LQKENI. The CDR3 sequence: CASSPPGTGGLSYNSPLHF. CDR3 sequence (DNA): TGTGCCAGCTCACCACCCGGGACAGGGGGTCTCTCCTATAATTCACCCCTCCACTTT. The entire variable domain, with the rest obtained from reference TRBV18 and TRBJ1-6, is as follows: NAGVMQNPRHLVRRRGQEARLRCSPMKGHSHVYWYRQLPEEGLKFMVYLQKENIIDESGMPKERFSAEFPKEGPSILRIQQVVRGDSAAYFCASSPPGTGGLSYNSPLHFGNGTRLTVT.

The V and J genes are TRBV5-4 and TRBJ1-2; the match to TRBD1 covers 9 bases. V lost 4 bases and J lost 0; bases outside the gene matches: 13. Germline-derived CDR1 and CDR2 are SGHNT and YYREEE (reference sequence). The CDR3 loop spans 18 amino acids. The CDR3 loop is CASSLWTGAEIANYGYTF. The CDR3, as DNA: TGTGCCAGCAGCCTTTGGACAGGGGCAGAGATAGCTAACTATGGCTACACCTTC.

The chain has TRBV7-9 and TRBJ1-1, with 7 positions matching TRBD1. Germline V gene sequence: CDR1 SEHNR, CDR2 FQNEAQ (reference sequence). This CDR3 spans 12 amino acids. V lost 5 bases, J lost 8 bases, and 5 bases stayed unmatched. CDR3 sequence (DNA): TGTGCCAGCAGCGTACAGGGGAAGGAAGCTTTCTTT. It translates to CASSVQGKEAFF.

The chain links TRBV11-2 to TRBJ2-7, with 11 bases aligning to TRBD1. The CDR3 runs to 17 residues. Germline V lookup: CDR1 SGHAT, CDR2 FQNNGV. Losses at the gene ends were 3 bases for V and 3 bases for J; bases not matched to a gene: 10. The CDR3 is CASSFFYSGQGGYEQYF. The CDR3 DNA sequence: TGTGCCAGCAGCTTCTTCTACTCGGGACAGGGGGGCTACGAGCAGTACTTC.

This clone was recorded once. The CDR3 DNA reads TGTGCCAGCAGTGAGTCAATCGGACAGCAAGAGACCCAGTACTTC. This sequence encodes CASSESIGQQETQYF. The chain uses TRBV6-1 and TRBJ2-5; possibly TRBD1 for D (6 bases). This CDR3 contains 15 residues. The germline gives CDR1 MNHNS, CDR2 SASEGT. Trimming took 3 bases from V and 2 from J, leaving 13 bases between them.

V usage is TRBV13 and J usage is TRBJ1-1; D is ambiguous. Trimming pared 2 bases from V and 10 bases from J, leaving 8 bases between. The CDR3 runs to 11 residues. Germline V gene lookup returns CDR1 PRHDT and CDR2 FYEKMQ (reference sequence). CDR3 region: CASSLRLGAFF. CDR3 bases: TGTGCCAGCAGCTTAAGGCTGGGAGCTTTCTTT.

This clone appeared once. This chain uses TRBV11-2 with TRBJ2-7; D ambiguous. The germline gives CDR1 SGHAT, CDR2 FQNNGV. Trimming stripped 5 bases from V and 2 bases from J, with 10 bases between. CDR3 length equals 13 residues. The CDR3: CASSIARAYEQYF. Here the CDR3 DNA reads TGTGCCAGCAGCATTGCACGGGCCTACGAGCAGTACTTC. Drawing the rest from reference TRBV11-2 and TRBJ2-7, the complete variable domain is EAGVAQSPRYKIIEKRQSVAFWCNPISGHATLYWYQQILGQGPKLLIQFQNNGVVDDSQLPKDRFSAERLKGVDSTLKIQPAKLEDSAVYLCASSIARAYEQYFGPGTRLTVT.

This sequence joins TRBV3-1 (or the pseudogene TRBV3-2) and TRBJ2-5; D may be TRBD1 (6 bases). V was trimmed by 6 bases and J by 4 bases, leaving 15 bases between them. CDR1 and CDR2 (germline): LGHDT, YNNKEL (reference sequence). The length of the CDR3 is 14 residues. The CDR3 loop is CASRHRAGGETQYF. CDR3 DNA sequence: TGTGCCAGCAGACACAGGGCTGGTGGAGAGACCCAGTACTTC.

V and J are TRBV18 and TRBJ1-2, with TRBD1 matching over 7 bases. V lost 6 bases, J lost 4 bases, and 11 bases stayed unmatched. CDR1 and CDR2 (germline): KGHSH, LQKENI. The CDR3 has 15 residues. DNA of the CDR3: TGTGCCAGCTCCCCAGTCGACAGGGCTGGCTATGGCTACACCTTC. Residues: CASSPVDRAGYGYTF.

In its sample, this clone was seen once. V is TRBV23-1 and J is TRBJ1-2; TRBD1 might be the D (5 bases). TRBV23-1 is an ORF, and what it does is uncertain. CDR3 length: 17 residues. Between the trimmed V and J ends, which lost 3 bases and 2 bases, there was a span of 19 bases. The CDR3 nucleotides read TGCGCCAGCAGTCAGCGTGGGTTGATAGAGGGGAACTATGGCTACACCTTC. Its protein product is CASSQRGLIEGNYGYTF.

The chain joins TRBV7-2 to TRBJ1-2; a weak D match, TRBD1 (6 bases). Between the trimmed V and J ends, which lost 5 bases and 1 base, there was a span of 11 bases. Germline loops: CDR1 SGHTA, CDR2 FQGNSA. The CDR3 extends over 14 amino acids. The DNA of the CDR3 is TGTGCCAGCAGCCGGGACACCGATAACTATGGCTACACCTTC. Protein sequence: CASSRDTDNYGYTF.

The CDR3 DNA is TGTGCCAGCAGCCGAGGCCTGGGACAGGGGAACACTGAAGCTTTCTTT. This codes for CASSRGLGQGNTEAFF. The chain links TRBV3-1 (or the pseudogene TRBV3-2) to TRBJ1-1; 9 nucleotides agree with TRBD1. CDR1 and CDR2 (germline): LGHDT, YNNKEL (reference sequence). The V and J ends lost 4 bases and 1 base, in that order; junction bases with no gene match: 7. The CDR3 consists of 16 residues.